The T cell receptor beta chain described here comes from a study of radiation and T cells in renal cell carcinoma. General study findings and limits: Sampling covered only about 0.96 g of each tumor. Dominant CDR3 motifs occupied more repertoire in irradiated than control tumors.

Germline CDR1 reads DFQATT; CDR2 reads SNEGSKA (reference sequence). Trimming cost V 0 bases and J 4 bases, with 3 bases left between them. The CDR3 extends over 11 amino acids. The treatment was: treatment-naive control, cytoreductive nephrectomy. Controls were unirradiated tumors from treatment-naive cytoreductive nephrectomy patients. Clear cell pathology was present in this patient's renal cell carcinoma. As concerns this clone: Its antigen is currently unknown.

Assay used: immunoSEQ multiplex PCR; TCRdb lists only in-frame clones, some missing. This table has about 23,000 clones, around half appearing once. This TCR derives from a human donor with renal cell carcinoma. V is TRBV20-1 and J is TRBJ2-5; no definite D call. Source: tumor tissue, taken from a patient whose treatment was nephrectomy without radiotherapy. For the CDR3, the DNA is TGCAGTGCTAGAGATCTAGAGACCCAGTACTTC. As protein: CSARDLETQYF.